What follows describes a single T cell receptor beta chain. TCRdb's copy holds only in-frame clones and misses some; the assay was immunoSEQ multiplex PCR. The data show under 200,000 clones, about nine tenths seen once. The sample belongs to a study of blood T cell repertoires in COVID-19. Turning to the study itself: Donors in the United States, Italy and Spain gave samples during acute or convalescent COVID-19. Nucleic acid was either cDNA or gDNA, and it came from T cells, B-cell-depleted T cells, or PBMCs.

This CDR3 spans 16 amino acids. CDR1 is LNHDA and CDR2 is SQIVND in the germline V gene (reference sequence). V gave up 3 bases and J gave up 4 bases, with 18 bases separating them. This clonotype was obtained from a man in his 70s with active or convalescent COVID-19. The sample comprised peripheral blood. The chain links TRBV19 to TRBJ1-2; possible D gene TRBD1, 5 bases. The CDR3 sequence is CASSIPTLTAFYGYTF. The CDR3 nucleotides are TGTGCCAGTAGTATCCCAACCCTGACAGCTTTCTATGGCTACACCTTC.